Following are 21 T cell receptor beta chains from one sample sequenced in a study of tumor-infiltrating lymphocytes in primary liver carcinoma. Total RNA and DNA came together from 20-30 mg of bulk tissue without cell sorting. Constant-region priming of about 500 ng total RNA yielded TCR beta cDNA. Generation of the TCR beta libraries relied on three nested multiplex PCR rounds using slightly modified ARM-PCR. The first two PCR rounds used TRBV1-TRBV30 primers with a Cbeta primer, roughly 10 cycles each. TCRdb passed the multiplex PCR reads through MiXCR, listing each CDR3 protein once. The data contain about 43,000 distinct CDR3 sequences, 65% to 85% of them singletons. Sequencing was carried out using liver tumor tissue from sampling region 2. The subset denotes: tumor region T2, inferior pole. The origin of the receptors is a man aged 35-49 years with primary liver carcinoma and hepatitis B virus infection.

Of note for this clonotype: This likely comes from a read error, as the CDR3 has no conserved phenylalanine or tryptophan at its end. The chain uses TRBV11-1 and TRBJ1-6, with a weak D call TRBD1 (5 bases). The CDR3 extends over 13 amino acids. The V gene's germline CDR1 is SGHAT and CDR2 FQDESV (reference sequence). For the CDR3, the DNA is TGTGCAGGCAGCCGGACACTGGTTTCACCCCTCCACATT. Its translation: CAGSRTLVSPLHI.

As to this clonotype: A single base separates this from a much larger clone, so it may be a read error. This chain links TRBV20-1 with TRBJ2-1, with a tentative D call TRBD2 (6 bases). The CDR3 consists of 14 residues. CDR1 is DFQATT and CDR2 is SNEGSKA in the germline V gene (reference sequence). As DNA, the CDR3 is TGCAGTGCCATGCGGGACCTAAGGGTTGGTGAGCAGCTCTTC. Translation gives CSAMRDLRVGEQLF.

This chain connects TRBV7-8 to TRBJ2-5; D uncertain. The CDR3 loop spans 11 amino acids. Trimming removed 5 bases from V and 5 bases from J, with 6 bases in between. Looked up from germline, CDR1 is SGHVS and CDR2 is FQNEAQ. CDR3 region: CASSTWETQYF. CDR3 DNA sequence: TGTGCCAGCAGCACCTGGGAGACCCAGTACTTC. Full variable domain (rest looked up from reference TRBV7-8 and TRBJ2-5): GAGVSQSPRYKVAKRGQDVALRCDPISGHVSLFWYQQALGQGPEFLTYFQNEAQLDKSGLPSDRFFAERPEGSVSTLKIQRTQQEDSAVYLCASSTWETQYFGPGTRLLVL.

With respect to this clonotype: Possible read error: a much larger clone is one base away. V is TRBV20-1 and J is TRBJ1-1, with D perhaps matching TRBD1 (5 bases). In germline, CDR1 is DFQATT, CDR2 SNEGSKA (reference sequence). There are 12 residues in the CDR3. CDR3 loop: CTAMDTYSEAFF. The CDR3 nucleotides are TGCACTGCAATGGACACCTACAGTGAAGCTTTCTTT.

Note on this clonotype: With a much larger clone just one base away, this may be a read error. This chain connects TRBV7-3 to TRBJ2-1; D not resolved. Germline loops: CDR1 SGHTA, CDR2 FQGTGA. This CDR3 comprises 12 residues. Trimming left V 5 bases short and J 12 bases short, with 14 bases between. The CDR3 DNA reads TGTGCCAGCAGCCGAGGACGTAGTGGGCAGTTCTTC. It translates to CASSRGRSGQFF.

Details on this clonotype: The final CDR3 position lacks the conserved phenylalanine or tryptophan, pointing to a likely read error. V usage is TRBV7-9 and J usage is TRBJ1-5; D unclear. CDR1 is SEHNR, CDR2 FQNEAQ, per germline (reference sequence). This CDR3 region has 12 residues. Trimming shortened V by 4 bases and J by 9 bases, and 10 bases separated the two germline ends. Here the CDR3 DNA reads TGTGCCAGCAGCTCAGCGGATGCGCCCCAGCATTCT. Amino acid sequence: CASSSADAPQHS.

In this sample, this clonotype is medium-sized. V is TRBV29-1 and J is TRBJ2-2; D not resolved. The germline V gene encodes CDR1 SQVTM and CDR2 ANQGSEA. Trimming removed 4 bases at V and 5 bases at J, with 20 bases between. This CDR3 has 16 amino acids. The CDR3 DNA sequence: TGCAGCGTTGTCGGCCCTAGTGGGTTGGGGACCGGGGAGCTGTTTTTT. Encoded protein: CSVVGPSGLGTGELFF.

CDR3 sequence reads: CASSDGSALSNEAFF. In DNA, the CDR3 is TGTGCCAGCAGCGATGGCAGTGCGTTGAGCAATGAAGCTTTCTTT. This chain connects TRBV5-4 to TRBJ1-1; D unresolved. Deletions cut 4 bases from V and 7 bases from J, with 20 bases between. CDR3 length: 15 amino acids. Germline V gene lookup returns CDR1 SGHNT and CDR2 YYREEE (reference sequence).

Regarding this clonotype: A much larger clone lies one base from this, so it may be a read error. J is TRBJ2-1 and V is TRBV20-1, with D unclear. V was pared by 0 bases and J by 4 bases, with 13 bases between. Germline V gene data show CDR1 as DFQATT and CDR2 as SNEGSKA (reference sequence). The CDR3 is 15 residues long. The CDR3 spells CSARDPRVGYNEQFF. CDR3 sequence (DNA): TGCAGTGCTAGAGATCCTAGGGTGGGGTACAATGAGCAGTTCTTC.

The chain joins TRBV7-8 to TRBJ2-2; TRBD1 matches at 8 bases. V was pared by 10 bases and J by 5 bases, with 12 bases of the junction left unmatched. The CDR3 spans 15 residues. Germline CDR1 SGHVS, CDR2 FQNEAQ. DNA of the CDR3: TGTGCCACCAGATTAGTGAGGACAGGGACCGGGGAGCTGTTTTTT. This codes for CATRLVRTGTGELFF.

As to this clonotype: A read error may account for a junction end that differs from germline. V is TRBV29-1 and J is TRBJ2-5; 7 bases fit TRBD2. The CDR3 extends over 11 amino acids. Germline-derived CDR1 and CDR2 are SQVTM and ANQGSEA. The CDR3 protein is CSVDRGDTQHF. The CDR3 DNA reads TGCAGCGTTGATCGGGGGGATACCCAGCACTTC.

In this sample, this clonotype turned up once. The junction differs from germline at one of its ends, possibly a read error. This chain uses TRBV5-1 with TRBJ2-7; 10 bases fit TRBD2. The germline V gene encodes CDR1 SGHRS and CDR2 YFSETQ. The CDR3 runs 16 residues. CDR3: CASSSMTSGPGYEQHF. CDR3 in DNA: TGCGCCAGCAGCTCTATGACTAGCGGGCCAGGCTACGAGCAGCACTTC.

Details on this clonotype: One end of the junction fails to match germline, which may point to a read error. This sequence joins TRBV5-1 and TRBJ1-5; a weak D match, TRBD1 (5 bases). The CDR3 sequence is 14 residues long. Per the germline V gene, CDR1 is SGHRS and CDR2 is YFSETQ. The CDR3 region has the DNA TGCGCCAGCAGCTTGGGGGACCTAAATCAGCCCCAGCGCTTT. It is translated as CASSLGDLNQPQRF.

This clonotype was observed a single time. This rearrangement joins TRBV6-1 to TRBJ1-2; D unresolved. This CDR3 is built from 14 residues. The germline gives CDR1 MNHNS, CDR2 SASEGT. The DNA for the CDR3 is TGTGCTAGTACCACAACGGCAGAGGACTATGGCTACACCTTC. As protein: CASTTTAEDYGYTF.

This clonotype was found a few times. A much larger clone differs from this one at a single base, so this may be a read error. The V call is TRBV28, the J call TRBJ1-1; weak D call: TRBD1 (5 bases). V was cut by 9 bases and J by 3 bases, with 14 bases left in between. The CDR3 sequence is 13 residues long. Germline V CDR1 and CDR2: MDHEN, SYDVKM. CDR3 loop: CASFNPGDTEAFF. As DNA, the CDR3 is TGTGCCAGTTTCAACCCGGGGGACACTGAAGCTTTCTTT.

Of note for this clonotype: One end of the junction does not line up with germline, which may come from a read error. The chain employs TRBV6-2 or TRBV6-3 and TRBJ2-1; 9 bases are a match to TRBD2. The CDR3 extends over 14 amino acids. Germline loops: CDR1 MNHEY, CDR2 SVGEGT. This chain's CDR3 is CARLGAGGADEQFF. The CDR3 DNA sequence: TGTGCCAGACTTGGGGCGGGGGGGGCCGATGAACAGTTCTTC.

A word on this clonotype: A read error may produce the germline difference seen at one junction end. The rearrangement links TRBV5-1 to TRBJ2-3; no definite D call. The CDR3 sequence is 14 residues long. The germline CDR1 and CDR2 sequences are SGHRS and YFSETQ. CDR3 sequence: CASSLGHNTNTQYF. The CDR3, as DNA: TGCGCCAGCAGCTTGGGCCATAACACAAATACGCAGTATTTT.

This clonotype was recorded a few times. The conserved final phenylalanine or tryptophan is absent from the CDR3, which likely points to a read error. The chain combines TRBV28 with TRBJ1-2; perhaps TRBD1 as D (6 bases). V was trimmed by 3 bases and J by 2 bases, leaving 10 bases between them. CDR1 and CDR2 from the germline V gene are MDHEN and SYDVKM. This CDR3 has 14 residues. The CDR3 nucleotides read TGTGCCAGCAGTTTCTCAGGGGCCAACTATGGCTACACCTCC. It encodes CASSFSGANYGYTS.

This clonotype is judged medium-sized. The V and J genes are TRBV6-5 and TRBJ2-6, with TRBD1 matching 7 bases. The CDR3 contains 17 residues. From germline, CDR1 is MNHEY and CDR2 SVGAGI. The V gene end was trimmed by 4 bases and the J gene end by 0 bases; junction bases not matched to a gene: 6. The CDR3 nucleotides read TGTGCCAGCAGTTCCCGGACAGGCAGCTCTGGGGCCAACGTCCTGACTTTC. Translated: CASSSRTGSSGANVLTF.

This clonotype was seen only a few times. V usage is TRBV20-1 and J usage is TRBJ2-1; D unclear. The CDR3 consists of 11 residues. Germline CDR1 is DFQATT and CDR2 is SNEGSKA (reference sequence). V was clipped by 7 bases and J by 6 bases, with 10 bases between them. CDR3 in amino acids: CSVSLSNEQFF. CDR3 nucleotide sequence: TGCAGTGTTAGCCTATCCAATGAGCAGTTCTTC.

This clonotype was detected only a few times. The chain links TRBV18 to TRBJ2-5; the D is unclear. This CDR3 comprises 14 residues. The germline V gene has CDR1 KGHSH and CDR2 LQKENI. Trimming removed 2 bases at V and 4 bases at J, with 11 bases between. The CDR3 loop is CASSPSRMGETQYF. The CDR3 nucleotides read TGTGCCAGCTCACCATCCAGGATGGGAGAGACCCAGTACTTC.